A single TCR beta chain is shown here with its context. The antigen is undetermined. The entry originates in a study of identifying expanded T cells in peripheral blood. No infections or other immune events were documented during collection. General study results and limits: Variance in clone template counts between approximately two-week samples significantly increased with total template count across all healthy donors. Technical replicates showed around 1.3 changed clones; around 2 weeks approximately 16; four weeks 19.

Germline CDR1 and CDR2: SEHNR and FQNEAQ (reference sequence). CDR3 size: 12 residues. V was cut by 3 bases and J by 5 bases, with 8 bases left in between. Profiling relied on immunoSEQ multiplex PCR, and the TCRdb table lists in-frame clones only, not all of them. The table includes about 91,000 clones, about 90% detected once. The rearrangement joins TRBV7-9 to TRBJ2-7; D unclear. The sequenced sample was blood. The clonotype was recovered from a person aged 18-70 years in good health. CDR3 bases: TGTGCCAGCAGCTTGCTAGTCCACGAGCAGTACTTC. Protein product: CASSLLVHEQYF.